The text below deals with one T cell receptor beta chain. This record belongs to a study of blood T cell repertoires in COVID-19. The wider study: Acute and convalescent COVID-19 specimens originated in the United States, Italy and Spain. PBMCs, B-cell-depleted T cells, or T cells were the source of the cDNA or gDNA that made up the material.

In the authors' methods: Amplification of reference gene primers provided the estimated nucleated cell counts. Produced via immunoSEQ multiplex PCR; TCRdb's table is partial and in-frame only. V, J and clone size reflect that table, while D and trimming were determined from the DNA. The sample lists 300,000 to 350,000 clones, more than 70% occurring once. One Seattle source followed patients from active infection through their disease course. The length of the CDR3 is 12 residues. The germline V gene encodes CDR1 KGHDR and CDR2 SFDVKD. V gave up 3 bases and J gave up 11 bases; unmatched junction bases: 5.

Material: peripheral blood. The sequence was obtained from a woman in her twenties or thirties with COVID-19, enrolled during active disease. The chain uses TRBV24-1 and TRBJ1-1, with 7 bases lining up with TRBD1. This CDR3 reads CATSDKGAGAFF. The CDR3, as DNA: TGTGCCACCAGTGATAAGGGGGCTGGCGCTTTCTTT.